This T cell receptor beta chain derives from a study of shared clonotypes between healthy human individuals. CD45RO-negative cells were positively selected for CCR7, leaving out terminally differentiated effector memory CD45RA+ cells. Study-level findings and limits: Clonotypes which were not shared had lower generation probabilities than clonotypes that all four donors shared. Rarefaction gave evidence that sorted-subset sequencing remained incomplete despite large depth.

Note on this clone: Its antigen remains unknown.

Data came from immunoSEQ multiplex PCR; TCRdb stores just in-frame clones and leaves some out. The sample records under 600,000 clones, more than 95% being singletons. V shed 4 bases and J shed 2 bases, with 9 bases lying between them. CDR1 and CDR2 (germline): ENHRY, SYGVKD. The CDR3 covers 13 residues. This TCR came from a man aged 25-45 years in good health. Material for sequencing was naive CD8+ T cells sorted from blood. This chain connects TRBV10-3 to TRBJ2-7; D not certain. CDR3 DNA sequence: TGTGCCATCAGTGGCGGTAATACCTACGAGCAGTACTTC. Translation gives CAISGGNTYEQYF.